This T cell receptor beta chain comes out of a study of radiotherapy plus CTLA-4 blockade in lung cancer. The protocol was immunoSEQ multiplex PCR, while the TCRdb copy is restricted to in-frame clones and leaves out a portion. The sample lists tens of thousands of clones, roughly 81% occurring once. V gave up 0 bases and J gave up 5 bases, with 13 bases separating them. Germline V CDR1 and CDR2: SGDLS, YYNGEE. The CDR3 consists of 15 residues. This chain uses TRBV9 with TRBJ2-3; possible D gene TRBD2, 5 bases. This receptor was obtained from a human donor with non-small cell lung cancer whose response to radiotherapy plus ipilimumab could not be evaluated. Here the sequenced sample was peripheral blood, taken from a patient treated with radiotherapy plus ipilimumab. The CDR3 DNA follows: TGTGCCAGCAGCGTAGCTACTGGCGGGCAAGATACGCAGTATTTT. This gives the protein CASSVATGGQDTQYF.